Sequencing of this TCR beta chain was carried out in a study of beta chain features in type 1 diabetes. Expressed TCRB transcripts got sequenced, as all isolated RNA was reverse transcribed. The protocol was immunoSEQ multiplex PCR, while the TCRdb copy is restricted to in-frame clones and leaves out a portion. The table has almost 350,000 clones, approximately 9.7% seen once. Germline V lookup: CDR1 SQVTM, CDR2 ANQGSEA. This CDR3 spans 15 amino acids. With 5 bases clipped from V and 1 base from J, the junction kept 5 bases outside the gene matches. Remarks on this clone: The antigen remains undetermined.

Study-level points and caveats: TCRB CDR3s were moderately but significantly shorter in Type 1 diabetes patients in all four CD4+ subsets. Across patients, naive, central memory and Treg TCRB repertoires exhibited apparently greater similarity than was observed across healthy donors.

The TCR comes from a man aged 25-45 years with type 1 diabetes. The rearrangement joins TRBV29-1 to TRBJ2-3; 11 bases map to TRBD2. Sequencing used central memory CD4+ T cells from blood. The CDR3 coding sequence is TGCAGCGTTATTCAACTAGCGGGGGGCACAGATACGCAGTATTTT. Translated: CSVIQLAGGTDTQYF.